A single sample gave rise to the 16 T cell receptor beta chains below, sequenced in a study of T cells after posttransplantation cyclophosphamide (TCRdb year 2016). The control cohort consisted of about a dozen patients who had myeloablative marrow transplants with methotrexate plus a calcineurin inhibitor and who were sampled 1 year after transplant. Library creation used the immunoSEQ multiplex PCR assay. TCRdb limited this immuneACCESS table to in-frame rearrangements with V and J called. A share of clones is missing; checked studies link under half to unresolved V genes, and the rest is unexplained. The sample records approximately 10,000 clones, around 92% of which are singletons. Together, the top ten hold 4.2% of the sample. The sample was PBMCs, taken about 67 weeks after allogeneic stem cell transplant with calcineurin inhibitor and methotrexate. The receptors were sampled from a male patient aged 45-60 years who received an allogeneic stem cell transplant from an unrelated donor, was CMV-positive, and had chronic GVHD only. Some T cells may have been brought in with the graft after a transplant.

This clone was seen only a few times. The CDR3 is CASSYRVADTQYF. The CDR3 bases are TGTGCCAGCAGCTACAGGGTAGCAGATACGCAGTATTTT. The rearrangement links TRBV7-2 to TRBJ2-3; D perhaps matches TRBD1 (6 bases). V was clipped by 4 bases and J by 4 bases, with 9 bases between them. Germline CDR1 reads SGHTA; CDR2 reads FQGNSA. The length of the CDR3 is 13 residues.

The chain recombines TRBV5-1 with TRBJ2-3, with 13 bases aligning to TRBD2. Germline CDR1 and CDR2: SGHRS and YFSETQ. V dropped 3 bases and J dropped 6; count of bases not matched to a gene: 13. This CDR3 has 18 residues. The CDR3 is CASSSGLAGRVSADTQYF. The CDR3 DNA reads as TGCGCCAGCAGCTCGGGACTAGCGGGAAGGGTAAGCGCCGATACGCAGTATTTT.

The genes are TRBV14 and TRBJ2-3; 8 bases match TRBD2. J was trimmed by 6 bases and V by 0 bases; bases with no gene match: 8. The CDR3 loop spans 16 amino acids. Germline CDR1 reads SGHDN; CDR2 reads FVKESK. CDR3 DNA sequence: TGTGCCAGCAGCCAAGATTTAGGACTAGCCGGGGATACGCAGTATTTT. Translating it yields CASSQDLGLAGDTQYF.

The chain combines TRBV7-9 with TRBJ1-5; 9 bases agree with TRBD1. The germline V gene encodes CDR1 SEHNR and CDR2 FQNEAQ (reference sequence). The CDR3 is 15 residues long. V was clipped by 5 bases and J by 4 bases; unmatched bases: 6. The CDR3 nucleotides are TGTGCCAGCAGCCAGGACAGGGGCCGGAATCAGCCCCAGCATTTT. Protein product: CASSQDRGRNQPQHF.

The genes are TRBV2 and TRBJ1-2; 9 positions match TRBD1. V shed 6 bases and J 8 bases; nucleotides not matched to a gene: 10. CDR3 size: 14 residues. From germline, CDR1 is SNHLY and CDR2 FYNNEI. This chain's CDR3 is CASRAGTGMRGYTF. The CDR3, as DNA: TGTGCCAGCAGGGCCGGGACAGGGATGCGAGGCTACACCTTC. Variable domain in full (rest from reference TRBV2 and TRBJ1-2): EPEVTQTPSHQVTQMGQEVILRCVPISNHLYFYWYRQILGQKVEFLVSFYNNEISEKSEIFDDQFSVERPDGSNFTLKIRSTKLEDSAMYFCASRAGTGMRGYTFGSGTRLTVV.

The chain is built from TRBV4-1 and TRBJ1-5; D not certain. Deletions cut 2 bases from V and 4 bases from J, with 6 bases between. Germline lookup yields CDR1 MGHRA and CDR2 YSYEKL. The CDR3 has 13 residues. The CDR3 region is CASSQQENQPQHF. CDR3 bases: TGCGCCAGCAGCCAACAGGAAAATCAGCCCCAGCATTTT.

In DNA form, the CDR3 reads TGTGCCAGTAGTAGAGAGGTTTACAGGGTCATGAACACTGAAGCTTTCTTT. As protein: CASSREVYRVMNTEAFF. The V call is TRBV19, the J call TRBJ1-1; maybe TRBD1 (6 bases). Germline V gene data show CDR1 as LNHDA and CDR2 as SQIVND (reference sequence). V lost 4 bases and J lost 0, with 18 bases in between. This CDR3 has 17 amino acids.

The CDR3 nucleotides read TGTGCCAGCTCACCACCGCCCTTAACAGGGGCCCGGAACACTGAAGCTTTCTTT. It specifies CASSPPPLTGARNTEAFF. The chain couples TRBV18 to TRBJ1-1; 7 positions match TRBD1. Germline assignment: CDR1 KGHSH and CDR2 LQKENI. This CDR3 is 18 amino acids long. V shed 0 bases and J 1 base; nucleotides not matched to a gene: 11.

The V gene is TRBV12-1, the J gene TRBJ2-7; TRBD2 reflects the table's D call only, with no check against the DNA. TRBV12-1 is described as a pseudogene. The CDR3 covers 18 residues. CDR3 sequence reads: CASSFWPLLAGVSYEQYF. In DNA form, the CDR3 reads TGTGCCAGCAGCTTTTGGCCCCTCCTAGCGGGAGTATCCTACGAGCAGTACTTC.

The chain couples TRBV2 to TRBJ1-4, with 7 bases fitting TRBD1. Germline values: CDR1 SNHLY, CDR2 FYNNEI. The CDR3 covers 14 residues. V shed 4 bases, J shed 7 bases, and the junction held 6 bases outside the gene matches. This CDR3 is CASSGPQGGEKLFF. CDR3 bases: TGTGCCAGCAGTGGGCCCCAGGGGGGTGAAAAACTGTTTTTT.

The chain employs TRBV11-2 and TRBJ2-7; TRBD1 agrees at 11 bases. CDR1 SGHAT and CDR2 FQNNGV come from the germline V gene. The trim removed 5 bases at V and 4 bases at J, leaving 10 bases unmatched. CDR3 length: 16 amino acids. CDR3 in amino acids: CASSGELDRGQYEQYF. The CDR3 nucleotides read TGTGCCAGCAGCGGCGAGTTGGACAGGGGGCAGTACGAGCAGTACTTC.

Only one count was recorded for this clone. This rearrangement joins TRBV11-2 to TRBJ2-5; D perhaps matches TRBD2 (5 bases). Trimming stripped 7 bases from V and 1 base from J, with 7 bases between. The V gene's germline CDR1 is SGHAT and CDR2 FQNNGV. This CDR3 is built from 12 residues. CDR3 region: CASTDFQETQYF. DNA for the CDR3: TGTGCCAGCACGGACTTCCAAGAGACCCAGTACTTC.

The chain couples TRBV6-5 to TRBJ2-5, with TRBD2 identical over 8 bases. Gene TRBJ2-7 matches the end of the DNA better, so the J call may be wrong. From germline, CDR1 is MNHEY and CDR2 SVGAGI. CDR3 size: 14 residues. CDR3 in amino acids: CASRVGGDSYEQYF. The DNA of the CDR3 is TGTGCCAGCAGAGTCGGGGGGGATTCCTACGAGCAGTACTTC.

This clone appeared a few times. The J gene is TRBJ1-2, the V gene TRBV7-9, with D maybe TRBD1 (5 bases). Germline V gene data show CDR1 as SEHNR and CDR2 as FQNEAQ (reference sequence). V lost 1 base, J lost 2 bases, and 11 bases lay in between. The CDR3 sequence is 15 residues long. The CDR3 region has the DNA TGTGCCAGCAGCTTAGGTCCAGGGCCCAACTATGGCTACACCTTC. It codes for CASSLGPGPNYGYTF. Supplemented by reference TRBV7-9 and TRBJ1-2, the full variable domain reads DTGVSQNPRHKITKRGQNVTFRCDPISEHNRLYWYRQTLGQGPEFLTYFQNEAQLEKSRLLSDRFSAERPKGSFSTLEIQRTEQGDSAMYLCASSLGPGPNYGYTFGSGTRLTVV.

The chain has TRBV19 and TRBJ1-1, with 9 bases lining up with TRBD1. In germline, CDR1 is LNHDA, CDR2 SQIVND (reference sequence). This CDR3 is built from 13 residues. Trimming removed 6 bases from V and 6 bases from J; junction bases left unmatched: 5. For the CDR3, the DNA is TGTGCCAGTAGGCACAGGGGGCAATCTGAAGCTTTCTTT. It translates to CASRHRGQSEAFF.

A few counts support this clone. This chain joins TRBV7-9 and TRBJ1-1; D may be TRBD1 (6 bases). Looked up from germline, CDR1 is SEHNR and CDR2 is FQNEAQ (reference sequence). This CDR3 is 16 amino acids long. V shed 5 bases and J shed 1 base, with 17 bases lying between them. The DNA of the CDR3 is TGTGCCAGCAGCCCGAGGGGTGCGACAGGGAACACTGAAGCTTTCTTT. Its translation: CASSPRGATGNTEAFF.